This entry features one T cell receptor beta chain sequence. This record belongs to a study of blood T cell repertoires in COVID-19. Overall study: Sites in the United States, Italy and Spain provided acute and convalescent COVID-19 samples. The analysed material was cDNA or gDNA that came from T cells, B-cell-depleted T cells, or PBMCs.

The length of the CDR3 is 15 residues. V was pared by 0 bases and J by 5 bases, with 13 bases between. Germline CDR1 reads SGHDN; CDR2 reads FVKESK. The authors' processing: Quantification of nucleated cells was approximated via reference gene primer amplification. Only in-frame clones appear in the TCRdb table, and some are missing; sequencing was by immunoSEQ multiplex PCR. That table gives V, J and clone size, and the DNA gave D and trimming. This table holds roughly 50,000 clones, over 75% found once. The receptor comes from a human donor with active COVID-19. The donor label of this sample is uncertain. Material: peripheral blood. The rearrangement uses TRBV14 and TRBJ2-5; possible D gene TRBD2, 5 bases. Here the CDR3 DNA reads TGTGCCAGCAGCCAAGAATACGGGGTCTGGGAGACCCAGTACTTC. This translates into CASSQEYGVWETQYF. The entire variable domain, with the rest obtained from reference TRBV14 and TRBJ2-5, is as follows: EAGVTQFPSHSVIEKGQTVTLRCDPISGHDNLYWYRRVMGKEIKFLLHFVKESKQDESGMPNNRFLAERTGGTYSTLKVQPAELEDSGVYFCASSQEYGVWETQYFGPGTRLLVL.